The 18 T cell receptor beta chains given below trace back to one sample, sequenced in a study of blood T cells in healthy people across ages. Using a J-beta primer mix together with a sample-barcoded 5' primer, a second PCR was run for roughly 6 to 12 cycles. TCRdb reprocessed the 5' RACE reads via MiXCR and lists one record per CDR3 protein. The sample lists 750,000 to 1,000,000 distinct CDR3 sequences, 25% to 35% occurring once. This sample also belongs to another study, concerning T cells of mothers and their children.

Specimen: blood. These receptors were collected from a woman aged 40 to 50 in good health.

This clonotype was seen only a few times. The CDR3 is CASRMGVDIGEKLFF. The CDR3 nucleotides read TGCGCCAGCAGGATGGGGGTCGATATAGGTGAAAAACTGTTTTTT. The chain links TRBV5-1 to TRBJ1-4; maybe TRBD1 (5 bases). The length of the CDR3 is 15 residues. V shed 5 bases and J shed 7 bases, with 18 bases lying between them. CDR1 is SGHRS and CDR2 is YFSETQ in the germline V gene.

There are a few counts of this clonotype. The gene calls are TRBV27 and TRBJ1-1, with a weak D call TRBD1 (5 bases). This CDR3 has 15 amino acids. Germline CDR1 reads MNHEY; CDR2 reads SMNVEV (reference sequence). The V gene lost 1 base and the J gene lost 3 bases, with 12 bases spanning the gap. CDR3 sequence (DNA): TGTGCCAGCAGTTTATGGGCAGGGAAGTACACTGAAGCTTTCTTT. It translates to CASSLWAGKYTEAFF.

This clonotype was seen a handful of times. The V gene is TRBV7-8, the J gene TRBJ1-1, with D perhaps matching TRBD1 (5 bases). CDR1 is SGHVS and CDR2 is FQNEAQ in the germline V gene. This CDR3 has 14 amino acids. The V gene lost 5 bases and the J gene lost 7 bases, with 17 bases spanning the gap. In DNA form, the CDR3 reads TGTGCCAGCAGCAGCCACGGGGGAGGGTTTGAAGCTTTCTTT. This gives the protein CASSSHGGGFEAFF.

The J gene is TRBJ2-5, the V gene TRBV7-2; 15 positions agree with TRBD2. Germline V gene data show CDR1 as SGHTA and CDR2 as FQGNSA. This CDR3 has 16 residues. J gave up 3 bases and V 5 bases, and 4 bases lay outside the gene matches. The CDR3 DNA follows: TGTGCCAGCAGCCCCGGACTAGCGGGGGGGAAAGAGACCCAGTACTTC. It translates to CASSPGLAGGKETQYF.

Points on this clonotype: A much larger clone sits a single nucleotide away, making a read error possible. The chain recombines TRBV11-2 with TRBJ2-5; D ambiguous. Germline CDR1 and CDR2: SGHAT and FQNNGV. The length of the CDR3 is 15 residues. The CDR3 loop reads CTSSLEWELQETQYF. The CDR3 nucleotides are TGTACCAGCAGCTTAGAGTGGGAACTCCAAGAGACCCAGTACTTC.

The CDR3 is CASGGPRTFTDTQYF. The CDR3 DNA sequence: TGTGCCAGCGGCGGGCCCCGGACCTTCACAGATACGCAGTATTTT. This rearrangement joins TRBV12-3 or TRBV12-4 to TRBJ2-3; perhaps TRBD2 as D (5 bases). Trimming stripped 8 bases from V and 2 bases from J, with 17 bases between. This CDR3 is 15 amino acids long.

The V and J genes are TRBV27 and TRBJ1-2; 7 positions agree with TRBD1. Germline V gene lookup returns CDR1 MNHEY and CDR2 SMNVEV (reference sequence). After removal of 4 bases from V and 2 bases from J, the junction contained 7 bases not matched to a gene. The CDR3 runs to 15 residues. CDR3 sequence: CASSSQGGANYGYTF. DNA of the CDR3: TGTGCCAGCAGTTCCCAGGGGGGGGCGAACTATGGCTACACCTTC.

This clonotype was counted many times. The DNA of the CDR3 is TGTGCCAGCAGTTCACTCCTTCGGGGGGGCCCCTACGAGCAGTACTTC. Its protein product is CASSSLLRGGPYEQYF. This chain joins TRBV27 and TRBJ2-7; 8 nucleotides match TRBD2. The germline CDR1 and CDR2 sequences are MNHEY and SMNVEV (reference sequence). V trimming: 4 bases; J trimming: 2 bases; junction bases outside the gene matches: 10. This CDR3 comprises 16 residues.

This clonotype was seen only a few times. The V and J genes are TRBV14 and TRBJ2-3; D could derive from TRBD1 or TRBD2 (6 bases each). The ends were cut back, 1 base at V and 0 bases at J, with 11 bases in the middle. CDR3 length: 16 amino acids. Germline CDR1 and CDR2: SGHDN and FVKESK. CDR3 protein: CASSQVGGGSTDTQYF. In DNA, the CDR3 is TGTGCCAGCAGCCAAGTAGGAGGGGGAAGCACAGATACGCAGTATTTT. The full variable domain, in which reference TRBV14 and TRBJ2-3 provide the parts outside the CDR3, is EAGVTQFPSHSVIEKGQTVTLRCDPISGHDNLYWYRRVMGKEIKFLLHFVKESKQDESGMPNNRFLAERTGGTYSTLKVQPAELEDSGVYFCASSQVGGGSTDTQYFGPGTRLTVL.

The chain couples TRBV20-1 to TRBJ1-5, with 7 positions matching TRBD1. The V segment lost 1 base and the J segment 10 bases; nucleotides outside the gene matches: 10. The germline CDR1 and CDR2 sequences are DFQATT and SNEGSKA (reference sequence). The CDR3 covers 14 residues. The CDR3 nucleotides read TGCAGTGCTAGAGGGACAGGAGATTATGGACCCCAGCATTTT. This encodes CSARGTGDYGPQHF.

Ten or more counts support this clonotype. This chain connects TRBV4-1 to TRBJ2-5; D is undetermined. Trimming pared 1 base from V and 5 bases from J, leaving 8 bases between. Germline CDR1 MGHRA, CDR2 YSYEKL. This CDR3 has 13 amino acids. For the CDR3, the DNA is TGCGCCAGCAGCCAAGTAGTCCGGGAGACCCAGTACTTC. This gives the protein CASSQVVRETQYF.

This clonotype was recorded at least ten times. This chain uses TRBV20-1 with TRBJ2-1; D may be TRBD1 or TRBD2 (6 bases each). The CDR3 is 15 residues long. Between the trimmed V and J ends, which lost 1 base and 3 bases, there was a span of 13 bases. Germline CDR1 DFQATT, CDR2 SNEGSKA (reference sequence). CDR3 protein: CSARADGGVYNEQFF. In DNA, the CDR3 is TGCAGTGCTAGAGCGGACGGGGGCGTCTACAATGAGCAGTTCTTC.

This clonotype was found many times. CDR3 amino acids: CSARRDGSYEQYF. The CDR3 region has the DNA TGCAGTGCTAGAAGGGACGGCTCCTACGAGCAGTACTTC. The rearrangement uses TRBV20-1 and TRBJ2-7; perhaps D is TRBD1 or TRBD2 (5 bases each). Germline V lookup: CDR1 DFQATT, CDR2 SNEGSKA (reference sequence). The V and J ends lost 2 bases and 0 bases respectively, with 8 bases between them. The CDR3 contains 13 residues.

This chain uses TRBV12-3 or TRBV12-4 with TRBJ1-6, with D unclear. This CDR3 is built from 13 residues. Trimming stripped 1 base from V and 11 bases from J, with 9 bases between. CDR3 nucleotides: TGTGCCAGCAGTTTAGGGGATATGGCACCCCTCCACTTT. It is translated as CASSLGDMAPLHF.

This clonotype was observed many times. The chain links TRBV20-1 to TRBJ2-1; tentatively, D is TRBD1 or TRBD2 (5 bases each). CDR3 length: 11 amino acids. Germline V gene sequence: CDR1 DFQATT, CDR2 SNEGSKA (reference sequence). The ends were cut back, 3 bases at V and 9 bases at J, with 9 bases in the middle. The CDR3: CSASRGGEQFF. Here the CDR3 DNA reads TGCAGTGCTAGCCGGGGCGGTGAGCAGTTCTTC.

This clonotype was seen only a few times. The chain joins TRBV28 to TRBJ2-1; 8 bases are a match to TRBD1. V gave up 5 bases and J gave up 6 bases; unmatched junction bases: 6. In germline, CDR1 is MDHEN, CDR2 SYDVKM. This CDR3 spans 14 amino acids. The CDR3 loop reads CASSRQGISNEQFF. CDR3 in DNA: TGTGCCAGCAGTCGACAGGGGATATCCAATGAGCAGTTCTTC.

In nucleotides, the CDR3 is TGTGCCAGCAGTGGCACAGGGGGAGTCGAGAACGAGCAGTACTTC. It translates to CASSGTGGVENEQYF. This sequence joins TRBV27 and TRBJ2-7; 8 bases line up with TRBD1. This CDR3 comprises 15 residues. Germline V gives CDR1 MNHEY, CDR2 SMNVEV (reference sequence). V dropped 5 bases and J dropped 5; count of bases not matched to a gene: 11.

This clonotype occurred a few times. The J gene is TRBJ1-3, the V gene TRBV7-6, with D hard to call. This CDR3 is 16 amino acids long. Germline CDR1 is SGHVS and CDR2 is FNYEAQ. With 5 bases removed from V and 4 bases from J, the gap between germline ends came to 18 bases. The CDR3 nucleotides read TGTGCCAGCAGCCCCGAAAGCAGGCTTCCCGGAAACACCATATATTTT. Amino acids: CASSPESRLPGNTIYF.